This entry features one T cell receptor (beta chain) sequence. The sample is drawn from a study of shared clonotypes between healthy human individuals. Sorted-subset replicate PCR reactions were performed with roughly 200 ng DNA, corresponding to 30,000 or so T cell genomes. The data were produced by immunoSEQ multiplex PCR, yet TCRdb's version contains in-frame clones alone and is incomplete. The sample carries fewer than 800,000 clones, under 95% recorded once. Positive CCR7 selection of CD45RO-negative cells yielded the naive CD8 cells, and terminally differentiated effector memory CD45RA+ cells were excluded. Each sample came from a Caucasian adult donor living in Nashville, Tennessee. CDR3 length: 14 amino acids. From germline, CDR1 is SGHVS and CDR2 FNYEAQ. Trimming left V 2 bases short and J 0 bases short, with 6 bases between.

This chain connects TRBV7-6 to TRBJ2-3; D uncertain. Material: naive CD8+ T cells sorted from blood. This sequence was found in a man aged 25-40 years in good health. CDR3 sequence reads: CASSLTGSTDTQYF. The CDR3 DNA is TGTGCCAGCAGCTTAACCGGGAGCACAGATACGCAGTATTTT.